One sample yielded the 9 T cell receptor beta chains listed below, sequenced in a study of blood T cell repertoires in COVID-19. Libraries were prepared by immunoSEQ multiplex PCR; TCRdb keeps only in-frame clonotypes and omits some of them. The sample carries tens of thousands of clones, just over 85% recorded once. Sequencing was done on a sample of peripheral blood. These receptors all come from a woman aged 70-85 years with acute or convalescent COVID-19.

The chain is built from TRBV6-1 and TRBJ2-7; D may be TRBD1 (5 bases). Trimming shortened V by 3 bases and J by 6 bases, and 9 bases separated the two germline ends. This CDR3 is built from 12 residues. CDR1 and CDR2 from the germline V gene are MNHNS and SASEGT. The CDR3 region is CASSEVGVEQYF. CDR3 coding DNA: TGTGCCAGCAGTGAGGTAGGGGTCGAGCAGTACTTC.

The V call is TRBV5-7, the J call TRBJ2-7; D call uncertain. TRBV5-7 carries the ORF label, with uncertain function. The CDR3 length is 11 residues. Trimming stripped 0 bases from V and 5 bases from J, with 3 bases between. CDR3 amino acids: CASSLEHEQYF. The CDR3 nucleotides are TGTGCCAGCAGCTTGGAGCACGAGCAGTACTTC.

The gene calls are TRBV9 and TRBJ2-2; 8 bases match TRBD1. This CDR3 spans 16 amino acids. The V segment lost 6 bases and the J segment 4 bases; nucleotides outside the gene matches: 11. Germline CDR1 is SGDLS and CDR2 is YYNGEE. CDR3 nucleotide sequence: TGTGCCAGCAACCGACAGGGGAACGGGGCCACCGGGGAGCTGTTTTTT. Amino acid sequence: CASNRQGNGATGELFF.

The chain carries TRBV9 and TRBJ2-7; 7 nucleotides line up with TRBD1. CDR1 is SGDLS, CDR2 YYNGEE, per germline. CDR3 length: 14 amino acids. V trimming: 3 bases; J trimming: 6 bases; junction bases outside the gene matches: 9. Here the CDR3 DNA reads TGTGCCAGCAGCGCCTTAGACAACAGGGGCGAGCAGTACTTC. This sequence encodes CASSALDNRGEQYF.

This clone has a single count. This chain connects TRBV9 to TRBJ2-3, with 8 bases fitting TRBD2. The germline V gene encodes CDR1 SGDLS and CDR2 YYNGEE. The CDR3 is made up of 15 amino acids. V gave up 4 bases and J gave up 3 bases; unmatched junction bases: 7. The CDR3 DNA reads as TGTGCCAGCAGCCCAGGCGGACTAGCAACAGATACGCAGTATTTT. Translation gives CASSPGGLATDTQYF.

V and J are TRBV11-2 and TRBJ2-7; D is unclear. The V end was cut by 2 bases, the J end by 2 bases, with 10 bases between. Germline V lookup: CDR1 SGHAT, CDR2 FQNNGV. The CDR3 runs to 14 residues. The CDR3 here is CASSLRLETYEQYF. For the CDR3, the DNA is TGTGCCAGCAGCTTACGGTTAGAGACCTACGAGCAGTACTTC.

This clone was observed once. It is unclear where the CDR3 begins or ends on the DNA, so no DNA is shown, and the CDR3 is as TCRdb lists it. V usage is TRBV27 and J usage is TRBJ2-1; the listed D gene, TRBD2, was not tested against the DNA. Including both end residues, the CDR3 is 16 amino acids long. The germline V gene has CDR1 MNHEY and CDR2 SMNVEV (reference sequence). CDR3 amino acids: CASSSSTSGISDEQFF.

The chain combines TRBV27 with TRBJ2-7; D perhaps matches TRBD1 (6 bases). The CDR3 is 15 residues long. The germline V gene has CDR1 MNHEY and CDR2 SMNVEV (reference sequence). V gave up 3 bases and J gave up 5 bases, with 17 bases separating them. CDR3 loop: CASSLGRWTANEQYF. The CDR3 DNA reads TGTGCCAGCAGTTTGGGCCGATGGACAGCCAACGAGCAGTACTTC.

The chain carries TRBV4-1 and TRBJ2-1; 10 bases map to TRBD2. V trimming: 0 bases; J trimming: 0 bases; junction bases outside the gene matches: 5. Germline CDR1 is MGHRA and CDR2 is YSYEKL. This CDR3 is 18 amino acids long. DNA for the CDR3: TGCGCCAGCAGCCAAGAGGGGGCTAGCGGGAGCTCCTACAATGAGCAGTTCTTC. Protein sequence: CASSQEGASGSSYNEQFF.